These T cell receptor beta chains were read from a single sample in a study of blood T cells in healthy people across ages. MiXCR, run by TCRdb on the 5' RACE reads, gives a single entry per CDR3 protein. The profile shows roughly 730,000 distinct CDR3 sequences, approximately 60% of them singletons. The sequenced sample was blood. These receptors were taken from a man between 35 and 55 years old in good health. Both conserved end residues are part of each CDR3. A D gene is named only where the DNA matches it firmly. Clone size is given for some rows only: seen once, a few or many times, or a class if the clone is expanded.

>TRBV12-3/TRBV12-4|TRBJ2-1|NA|TRBD2
TGTGCCAGCAGTCCGCCCGGGACTAGCGGGGGGGCCACGATAGATGAGCAGTTCTTC
CASSPPGTSGGATIDEQFF
>TRBV9|TRBJ2-3|NA|TRBD2
TGTGCCAGCAGCGTATTGGGGCGGGAGAGCGGCCCACGAACAGATACGCAGTATTTT
CASSVLGRESGPRTDTQYF
>TRBV6-2/TRBV6-3|TRBJ2-1|NA|TRBD2
TGTGCCAGCATTCCGCGTCCAGCGGGAGGCCGCAATGAGCAGTTCTTC
CASIPRPAGGRNEQFF
>TRBV4-1|TRBJ2-3|NA|NA
TGCGCCAGCAGCCAAGGGGGGTTCTCGGCAGATACGCAGTATTTT
CASSQGGFSADTQYF
>TRBV12-3/TRBV12-4|TRBJ2-7|NA|NA
TGTGCCAGCAGTGACGGGACTCCGGCCTACGAGCAGTACTTC
CASSDGTPAYEQYF
>TRBV7-2|TRBJ2-7|once|TRBD2
TGTGCCAGCAGCCCAGGACTAGCGTCAACCTACGAGCAGTACTTC
CASSPGLASTYEQYF
>TRBV12-3/TRBV12-4|TRBJ2-1|NA|NA
TGTGCCAGCAGTTTAGGGGAGTTCATATACAATGAGCAGTTCTTC
CASSLGEFIYNEQFF
>TRBV13|TRBJ2-7|NA|NA
TGTGCCAGCAGCCAAAAGATCCACAGCGACGAGCAGTACTTC
CASSQKIHSDEQYF
>TRBV6-5|TRBJ1-6|NA|TRBD1
TGTGCCAGCACCTACATCGGACAGGGTGGATCACCCCTCCACTTT
CASTYIGQGGSPLHF
>TRBV18|TRBJ2-1|few|TRBD2
TGTGCCAGCTCACCCCAACTAGCGGGAAACCTCAATGAGCAGTTCTTC
CASSPQLAGNLNEQFF
>TRBV5-6|TRBJ2-3|NA|NA
TGTGCCAGCAGCGCTGGGGTCACAGATACGCAGTATTTT
CASSAGVTDTQYF
>TRBV11-3|TRBJ2-7|few|NA
TGTGCCAGCAGCTTAGATCCGGGGGACGACGAGCAGTACTTC
CASSLDPGDDEQYF
>TRBV7-2|TRBJ1-1|NA|NA
TGTGCCAGCAGCTTAGGTTCGCAGGGGCTAACTTTCTTT
CASSLGSQGLTFF
>TRBV7-9|TRBJ2-7|NA|TRBD2
TGTGCCAGCAGCTTAGACCCCGGGGGGATTCAGTACTTC
CASSLDPGGIQYF
>TRBV14|TRBJ2-5|NA|NA
TGTGCCAGCAGCAGAGGATTCCGAACGGAGACCCAGTACTTC
CASSRGFRTETQYF
>TRBV2|TRBJ2-7|NA|NA
TGTGCCAGCGGCGAGTTAACCTACGAGCAGTACTTC
CASGELTYEQYF
>TRBV6-5|TRBJ2-5|few|TRBD2
TGTGCCAGCAGTCCACGGGGGGGTCAGACCCAGTACTTC
CASSPRGGQTQYF
>TRBV6-5|TRBJ1-2|few|NA
TGTGCCAGCAGTTACGGGTCCCGGGAAGGCTACACCTTC
CASSYGSREGYTF
>TRBV7-2|TRBJ2-5|once|NA
TGTGCCAGCAGCCGCGACTCGCATGGGAGCAATGAGCAGTACTTC
CASSRDSHGSNEQYF
>TRBV20-1|TRBJ2-1|NA|NA
TGCAGTGCTAGAGATTTTCGTATCGGGGAGCAGTTCTTC
CSARDFRIGEQFF
>TRBV10-3|TRBJ1-2|NA|TRBD1
TGTGCCATCTCTATAAGACAGGGAGGGAACTATGGCTACACCTTC
CAISIRQGGNYGYTF
>TRBV6-1|TRBJ2-5|few|NA
TGTGCCAGCAGTGAAGCCCCACAATTGTCAGCAGAGCAGTACTTC
CASSEAPQLSAEQYF
>TRBV6-5|TRBJ1-1|NA|TRBD1
TGTGCCAGCAGTCTCTCTCAGGGGGCGGGCACTGAAGCTTTCTTT
CASSLSQGAGTEAFF
>TRBV27|TRBJ2-7|NA|TRBD1
TGTGCCAGCAGTCGGGACAGGGGAGCGCACGAGCAGTACTTC
CASSRDRGAHEQYF
>TRBV7-2|TRBJ2-5|few|NA
TGTGCCAGCAGCTTTATAACCGGGGAGACCCAGTACTTC
CASSFITGETQYF
>TRBV3-1|TRBJ2-1|few|NA
TGTGCCAGCAGCTACCGGGACCGTGAGCAGTTCTTC
CASSYRDREQFF
>TRBV10-3|TRBJ2-1|few|NA
TGTGCCATCGGCCCGGGACTTTCTAATGAGCAGTTCTTC
CAIGPGLSNEQFF
>TRBV6-6|TRBJ2-1|few|NA
TGTGCCAGCAGCAAGGACTCCGACAATGAGCAGTTCTTC
CASSKDSDNEQFF
>TRBV7-2|TRBJ2-5|NA|NA
TGTGCCAGCAGCTTACTCCACAATTCGGAGACCCAGTACTTC
CASSLLHNSETQYF
>TRBV6-6|TRBJ2-1|NA|TRBD1
TGTGCCAGCAGCGCGACAGGGATCTCCTACAATGAGCAGTTCTTC
CASSATGISYNEQFF
>TRBV20-1|TRBJ2-5|NA|TRBD2
TGCAGTGCCGCCCCCACACAGAACGGACTAGCGGGACTTGAGACCCAGTACTTC
CSAAPTQNGLAGLETQYF
>TRBV10-3|TRBJ2-3|NA|TRBD2
TGTGCCATCAGTTTTCCCCCGGGGGGGAGCACAGATACGCAGTATTTT
CAISFPPGGSTDTQYF
>TRBV4-2|TRBJ2-5|NA|TRBD2
TGTGCCAGCAGCCAAGATCTATTACTAGCGGGGATGCGGAGACCCCAGTACTTC
CASSQDLLLAGMRRPQYF
>TRBV4-2|TRBJ2-3|once|TRBD2
TGTGCCAGCAGCCACGGGACTAGCGGCAACACAGATACGCAGTATTTT
CASSHGTSGNTDTQYF
>TRBV28|TRBJ2-7|few|NA
TGTGCCAGCAGTGCCACAGGGAACTACGAGCAGTACTTC
CASSATGNYEQYF
>TRBV7-9|TRBJ2-1|once|NA
TGTGCCAGCAGCTTAGAGGTGGTTGAGCAGTTCTTC
CASSLEVVEQFF
>TRBV11-3|TRBJ2-1|NA|TRBD2
TGTGCCAGCAGCTTGGAGACCGGGACTAGCGGGACCTTCTACAATGAGCAGTTCTTC
CASSLETGTSGTFYNEQFF
>TRBV28|TRBJ2-7|NA|NA
TGTGCCAGCAGTTTTTCTGGGCCCTACGAGCAGTACTTC
CASSFSGPYEQYF
>TRBV12-3/TRBV12-4|TRBJ2-3|NA|TRBD2
TGTGCCAGCAGAGCGGGAGTATCATGGAGTACGCAGTATTTT
CASRAGVSWSTQYF
>TRBV20-1|TRBJ2-1|NA|TRBD2
TGCAGCTCTGCGGGAGGTTCGAGGAGATACAATGAGCAGTTCTTC
CSSAGGSRRYNEQFF
>TRBV6-5|TRBJ1-1|few|NA
TGTGCCAGCAGTGACCGCTATGAAGCTTTCTTT
CASSDRYEAFF
>TRBV7-2|TRBJ2-7|few|TRBD2
TGTGCCAGCAGCTTAGCGCAGGCTAGCGGGGGGACCTACGAGCAGTACTTC
CASSLAQASGGTYEQYF